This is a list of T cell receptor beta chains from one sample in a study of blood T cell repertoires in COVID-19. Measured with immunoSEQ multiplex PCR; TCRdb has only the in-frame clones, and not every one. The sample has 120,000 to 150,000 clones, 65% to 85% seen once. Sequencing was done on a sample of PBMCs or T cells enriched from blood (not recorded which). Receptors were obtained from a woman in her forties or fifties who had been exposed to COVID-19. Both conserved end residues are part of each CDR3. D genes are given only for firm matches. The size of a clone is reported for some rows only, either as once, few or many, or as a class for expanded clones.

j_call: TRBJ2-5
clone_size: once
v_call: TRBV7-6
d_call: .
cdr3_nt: TGTGCCAGCAGCCCCCAGGACTACGGAGAGACCCAGTACTTC
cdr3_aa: CASSPQDYGETQYF

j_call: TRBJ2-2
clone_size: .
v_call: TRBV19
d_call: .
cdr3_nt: TGTGCCAGTAGTATAGCTGGGCCGGACACCGGGGAGCTGTTTTTT
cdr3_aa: CASSIAGPDTGELFF

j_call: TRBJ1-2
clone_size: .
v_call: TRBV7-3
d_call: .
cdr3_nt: TGTGCCAGCAGCTTATTCGGGGGGGTCAGCTATGGCTACACCTTC
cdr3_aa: CASSLFGGVSYGYTF

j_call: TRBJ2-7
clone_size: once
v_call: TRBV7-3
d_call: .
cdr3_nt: TGTGCCAGCAGCCTGGACTCAAATTCGTACGAGCAGTACTTC
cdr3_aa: CASSLDSNSYEQYF

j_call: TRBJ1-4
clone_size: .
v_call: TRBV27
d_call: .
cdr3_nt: TGTGCCAGCAGTATGGACAGCCGGTCAATGGGTTCGAATGAAAAACTGTTTTTT
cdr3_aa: CASSMDSRSMGSNEKLFF

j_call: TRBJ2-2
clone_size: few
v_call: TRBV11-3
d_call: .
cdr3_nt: TGTGCCAGCAGCTTATTCGGAGCGGGCACCGGGGAGCTGTTTTTT
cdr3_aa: CASSLFGAGTGELFF

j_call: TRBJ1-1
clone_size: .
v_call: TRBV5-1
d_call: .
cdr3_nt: TGCGCCAGCAGCCCAGGGTTCGCGAACACTGAAGCTTTCTTT
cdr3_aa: CASSPGFANTEAFF

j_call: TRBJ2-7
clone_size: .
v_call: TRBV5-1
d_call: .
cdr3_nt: TGCGCCAGCAGCTTGATCGGCTCCTACGAGCAGTACTTC
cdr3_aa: CASSLIGSYEQYF

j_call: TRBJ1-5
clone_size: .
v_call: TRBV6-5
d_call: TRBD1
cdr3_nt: TGTGCCAGCAGTCCTCTGAGGGGGCAGGCTTGGCCCCAGCATTTT
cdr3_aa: CASSPLRGQAWPQHF

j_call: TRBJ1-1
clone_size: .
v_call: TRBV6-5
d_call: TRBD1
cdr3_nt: TGTGCCAGCAGCGGGACAGTGAACACTGAAGCTTTCTTT
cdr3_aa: CASSGTVNTEAFF

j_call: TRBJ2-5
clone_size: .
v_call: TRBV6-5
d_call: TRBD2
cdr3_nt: TGTGCCAGCCTTTCTAGCGGGAGGGCAGAGACCCAGTACTTC
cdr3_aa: CASLSSGRAETQYF

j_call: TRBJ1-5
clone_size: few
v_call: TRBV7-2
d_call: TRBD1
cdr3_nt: TGTGCCAGCAGCCGGGACAGGGGAAACAATCAGCCCCAGCATTTT
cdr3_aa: CASSRDRGNNQPQHF

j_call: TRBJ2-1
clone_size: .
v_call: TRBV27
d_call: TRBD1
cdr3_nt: TGTGCCAGCAGTCGCGACAGGGACTCCTACAATGAGCAGTTCTTC
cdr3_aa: CASSRDRDSYNEQFF

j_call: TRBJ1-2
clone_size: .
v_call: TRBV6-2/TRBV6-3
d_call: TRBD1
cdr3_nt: TGTGCCAGCAGTACGGACAGGGACTATGGCTACACCTTC
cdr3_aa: CASSTDRDYGYTF

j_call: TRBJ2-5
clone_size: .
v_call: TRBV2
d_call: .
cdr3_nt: TGTGCCAGCAGTGAACAGGTGCTCGCAAGGGGTGGAGAGACCCAGTACTTC
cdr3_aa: CASSEQVLARGGETQYF

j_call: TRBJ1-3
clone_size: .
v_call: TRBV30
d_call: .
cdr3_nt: TGTGCCTGGAGCAAGGGGAGGGACACCATATATTTT
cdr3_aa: CAWSKGRDTIYF

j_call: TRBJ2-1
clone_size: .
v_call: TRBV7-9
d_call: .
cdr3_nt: TGTGCCAGCAGCTTAAGTCAGGGGCCCTACAATGAGCAGTTCTTC
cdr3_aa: CASSLSQGPYNEQFF

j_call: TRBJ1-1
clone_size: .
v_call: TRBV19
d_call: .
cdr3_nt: TGTGCCAGTAGTATTGGACAGATGAACACTGAAGCTTTCTTT
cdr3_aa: CASSIGQMNTEAFF

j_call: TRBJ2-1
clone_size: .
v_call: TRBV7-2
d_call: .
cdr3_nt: TGTGCCAGCAGTAGGGGGAGATACTACAATGAGCAGTTCTTC
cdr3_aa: CASSRGRYYNEQFF

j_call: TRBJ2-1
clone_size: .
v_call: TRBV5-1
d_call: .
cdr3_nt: TGCGCCAGCAGCCCTACCCTGGATGAGCAGTTCTTC
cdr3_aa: CASSPTLDEQFF

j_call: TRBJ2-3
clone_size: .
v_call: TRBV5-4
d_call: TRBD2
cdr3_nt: TGTGCCAGCAGTTGGACTAGCGGGATTAGCACAGATACGCAGTATTTT
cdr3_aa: CASSWTSGISTDTQYF

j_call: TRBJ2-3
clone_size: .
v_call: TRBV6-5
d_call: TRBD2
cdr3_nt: TGTGCCAGCAGCCCGGAGCGGGGGGGCAGGAATACGCAGTATTTT
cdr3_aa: CASSPERGGRNTQYF

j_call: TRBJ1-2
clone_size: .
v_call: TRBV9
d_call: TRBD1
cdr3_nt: TGTGCCAGCACCCGGGACAGTGATGGCTACACCTTC
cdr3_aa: CASTRDSDGYTF

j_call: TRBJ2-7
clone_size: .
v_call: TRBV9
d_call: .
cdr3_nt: TGTGCCAGCAGCGTGGAGGGGTTCTCCTACGAGCAGTACTTC
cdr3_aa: CASSVEGFSYEQYF

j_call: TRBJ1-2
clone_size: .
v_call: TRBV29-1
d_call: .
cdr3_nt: TGCAGCGTGGCCCTCGGGGGGGTAGCTAACTATGGCTACACCTTC
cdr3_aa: CSVALGGVANYGYTF

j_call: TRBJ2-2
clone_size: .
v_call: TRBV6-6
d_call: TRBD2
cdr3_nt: TGTGCCAGCAGATCGACTAGCGGGGGGACCGGGGAGCTGTTTTTT
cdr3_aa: CASRSTSGGTGELFF

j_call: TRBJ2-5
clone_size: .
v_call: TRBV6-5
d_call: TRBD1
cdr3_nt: TGTGCCAGCAGTTGGGGACAGGGGGTGGAGACCCAGTACTTC
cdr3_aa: CASSWGQGVETQYF

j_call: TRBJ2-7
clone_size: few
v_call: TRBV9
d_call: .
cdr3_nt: TGTGCCAGCAGCCAGGGTCCAGGAGCCTACGAGCAGTACTTC
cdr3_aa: CASSQGPGAYEQYF

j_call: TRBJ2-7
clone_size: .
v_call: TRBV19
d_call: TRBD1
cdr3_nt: TGTGCCAGTAGTAGGGGGACAGCGAGCTCCTACGAGCAGTACTTC
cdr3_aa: CASSRGTASSYEQYF

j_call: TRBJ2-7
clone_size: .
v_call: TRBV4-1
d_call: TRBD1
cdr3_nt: TGCGCCAGCAGCCAATCCGGGACAGGGGTGGGAGAGCAGTACTTC
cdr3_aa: CASSQSGTGVGEQYF

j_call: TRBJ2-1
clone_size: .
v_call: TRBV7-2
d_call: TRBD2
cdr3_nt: TGTGCCAGCAGCTTAGGCTGGCTAGCGGGAAATTACAATGAGCAGTTCTTC
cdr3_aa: CASSLGWLAGNYNEQFF

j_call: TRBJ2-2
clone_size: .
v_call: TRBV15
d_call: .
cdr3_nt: TGTGCCACCAGCAGAGATCGAGGGCGCGGCGGGGAGCTGTTTTTT
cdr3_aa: CATSRDRGRGGELFF

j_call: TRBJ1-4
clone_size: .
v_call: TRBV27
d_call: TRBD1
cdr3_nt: TGTGCCAGCAGTCTCGGACAGGGGGCTAATGAAAAACTGTTTTTT
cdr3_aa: CASSLGQGANEKLFF

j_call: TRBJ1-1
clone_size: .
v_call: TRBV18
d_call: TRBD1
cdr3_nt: TGTGCCAGCTCACCCCTGACAGGGATCGGCACTGAAGCTTTCTTT
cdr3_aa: CASSPLTGIGTEAFF

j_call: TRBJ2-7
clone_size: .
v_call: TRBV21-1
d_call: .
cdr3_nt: TGTGCCAGCAGCGGACCGGGATTTAGCTACGAGCAGTACTTC
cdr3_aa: CASSGPGFSYEQYF